This T cell receptor (beta chain) was sequenced in a study of T cells in Graves' hyperthyroidism and ophthalmopathy. In this sample, this clonotype turned up many times. The CDR3 consists of 12 residues. Trimming shortened V by 8 bases and J by 3 bases, and 11 bases separated the two germline ends. Germline loops: CDR1 MNHEY, CDR2 SVGEGT. The study left out patients who had uncontrolled infection, other autoimmune disease, pregnancy or lactation. Amplified regions were TCR beta CDR3 sequences from RNA transcripts. During a first-round RT-PCR of the TCR CDR3, the HTBI primer set was used. MiXCR, run by TCRdb on the multiplex PCR reads, gives a single entry per CDR3 protein. The sample shows around 440,000 distinct CDR3 sequences, roughly 14% of them seen only once.

V usage is TRBV6-2 or TRBV6-3 and J usage is TRBJ2-7, with D perhaps matching TRBD1 (6 bases). Sequenced input: blood. The sequence came from a woman between 18 and 29 years old with Graves' hyperthyroidism. The CDR3 DNA reads as TGTGCCAGCGAGGGACAACTCTACGAGCAGTACTTC. Translation gives CASEGQLYEQYF.